The next 30 T cell receptor beta chains were all read from a single sample in a study of post-analysis software for immune sequencing data. Prepared TCR beta cDNA libraries contained unique molecular identifiers. TCRdb reanalysed the PCR reads using MiXCR and keeps one entry per CDR3 protein. This sample has around 700,000 distinct CDR3 sequences; roughly three fifths occur once, and the top ten carry around 11%. What these receptors recognize is not known. Broader study findings: Elevated frequency relative to controls characterized several TRBV segments in patients, TRBV5-6, TRBV5-1 and TRBV20-1 among them.

Sequenced sample: blood. The receptors come from a girl aged 2 to 9 with multiple sclerosis.

The genes are TRBV7-3 and TRBJ2-3, with 11 positions matching TRBD2. V gave up 6 bases and J gave up 4 bases; unmatched junction bases: 3. Germline V gene lookup returns CDR1 SGHTA and CDR2 FQGTGA. CDR3 length equals 14 residues. The CDR3 nucleotides are TGTGCCAGCAGGTTGACTAGCGGGGCAGATACGCAGTATTTT. As protein: CASRLTSGADTQYF.

This chain links TRBV5-1 with TRBJ2-7; D might be TRBD1 (6 bases). CDR1 is SGHRS, CDR2 YFSETQ, per germline. The CDR3 has 13 residues. Trimming shortened V by 6 bases and J by 1 base, and 11 bases separated the two germline ends. DNA for the CDR3: TGCGCCAGCACCCAACAGGGATCCTACGAGCAGTACTTC. Translated: CASTQQGSYEQYF.

This clonotype was observed a single time. The V call is TRBV7-9, the J call TRBJ2-5; no firm D call. Germline V lookup: CDR1 SEHNR, CDR2 FQNEAQ (reference sequence). Trimming took 5 bases from V and 3 from J, leaving 13 bases between them. The CDR3 is 14 residues long. CDR3 amino acids: CASSEPSGEETQYF. The CDR3 DNA reads TGTGCCAGCAGCGAACCTTCGGGTGAAGAGACCCAGTACTTC.

This chain uses TRBV18 with TRBJ2-6; D might be TRBD2 (5 bases). CDR3 size: 16 residues. Germline-derived CDR1 and CDR2 are KGHSH and LQKENI. Between the trimmed V and J ends, which lost 5 bases and 3 bases, there was a span of 14 bases. The CDR3 nucleotides read TGTGCCAGCTCAAGAACGGACGGGGTTGGGGCCAACGTCCTGACTTTC. This gives the protein CASSRTDGVGANVLTF.

The chain has TRBV29-1 and TRBJ2-7; tentatively, D is TRBD1 (5 bases). Germline assignment: CDR1 SQVTM and CDR2 ANQGSEA. V was shortened by 3 bases and J by 7 bases, with 13 bases between the two germline ends. This CDR3 has 12 amino acids. The CDR3, as DNA: TGCAGCGTTGAGAAGGGGCCTTATGAGCAGTACTTC. This encodes CSVEKGPYEQYF.

The chain links TRBV11-2 to TRBJ2-7; 12 bases map to TRBD2. The CDR3 loop spans 16 amino acids. Looked up from germline, CDR1 is SGHAT and CDR2 is FQNNGV. Losses at the gene ends were 5 bases for V and 6 bases for J; bases not matched to a gene: 11. The CDR3 sequence: CASSARLAGDQPEQYF. CDR3 DNA: TGTGCCAGCAGCGCCCGACTAGCGGGAGATCAACCCGAGCAGTACTTC. Looking up the rest from reference TRBV11-2 and TRBJ2-7 gives the full variable domain: EAGVAQSPRYKIIEKRQSVAFWCNPISGHATLYWYQQILGQGPKLLIQFQNNGVVDDSQLPKDRFSAERLKGVDSTLKIQPAKLEDSAVYLCASSARLAGDQPEQYFGPGTRLTVT.

The chain employs TRBV6-1 and TRBJ1-1; D might be TRBD1 (5 bases). This CDR3 spans 15 amino acids. Germline CDR1 is MNHNS and CDR2 is SASEGT. Trimming stripped 4 bases from V and 0 bases from J, with 12 bases between. CDR3 amino acids: CASSALPGLNTEAFF. For the CDR3, the DNA is TGTGCCAGCAGTGCACTACCAGGGTTGAACACTGAAGCTTTCTTT.

This clonotype has only a few counts. The chain links TRBV6-2 or TRBV6-3 to TRBJ2-1; D unresolved. V gave up 0 bases and J gave up 7 bases, with 13 bases separating them. The CDR3 covers 15 residues. CDR1 MNHEY and CDR2 SVGEGT come from the germline V gene. CDR3 in DNA: TGTGCCAGCAGTTACTCGATAGGCGGATCAAATGAGCAGTTCTTC. It encodes CASSYSIGGSNEQFF.

This clonotype appeared once. This chain uses TRBV23-1 with TRBJ1-4; no clear D. TRBV23-1 is identified as an open reading frame with a role that is uncertain. Trimming stripped 4 bases from V and 3 bases from J, with 21 bases between. The CDR3 has 18 residues. The DNA of the CDR3 is TGCGCCAGCAGTCCGTTCGCGCCCCTATTACGGGCTAATGAAAAACTGTTTTTT. It encodes CASSPFAPLLRANEKLFF.

The V gene is TRBV12-3 or TRBV12-4, the J gene TRBJ2-4; D remains ambiguous. The CDR3 totals 15 residues. V dropped 6 bases and J dropped 0 bases, with 12 bases sitting between them. The CDR3 spells CASRPTAGAKNIQYF. The DNA for the CDR3 is TGTGCCAGCAGGCCAACGGCCGGAGCCAAAAACATTCAGTACTTC.

This clonotype has just a few counts. The gene calls are TRBV5-1 and TRBJ2-7, with a weak D call TRBD2 (6 bases). The J call is in doubt because the DNA end fits TRBJ2-5 better. CDR1 and CDR2 (germline): SGHRS, YFSETQ. The CDR3 covers 14 residues. For the CDR3, the DNA is TGCGCCAGCAGCAGAGTCGGCCGGGGGGAGACCCAGTACTTC. Protein: CASSRVGRGETQYF.

V usage is TRBV20-1 and J usage is TRBJ2-5; the D call may be TRBD1 or TRBD2 (7 bases each). V lost 6 bases and J 1 base, leaving 21 bases between the germline ends. Germline values: CDR1 DFQATT, CDR2 SNEGSKA (reference sequence). This CDR3 is 16 amino acids long. The DNA of the CDR3 is TGCAGTGCGGAACCCTTCAGGGGGGGTGGCCAAGAGACCCAGTACTTC. This gives the protein CSAEPFRGGGQETQYF.

The chain carries TRBV6-6 and TRBJ1-6; D remains ambiguous. Germline values: CDR1 MNHNY, CDR2 SVGAGI (reference sequence). V was cut by 5 bases and J by 6 bases, with 14 bases left in between. This CDR3 is 15 amino acids long. CDR3 sequence (DNA): TGTGCCAGCAGTCCACCTGACGGTGGTAATTCACCCCTCCACTTT. Translating gives CASSPPDGGNSPLHF.

V is TRBV4-1 and J is TRBJ2-3, with a tentative D call TRBD2 (6 bases). The V gene lost 0 bases and the J gene lost 3 bases, with 13 bases spanning the gap. Germline lookup yields CDR1 MGHRA and CDR2 YSYEKL. This CDR3 spans 16 amino acids. CDR3 coding DNA: TGCGCCAGCAGCCAAGAACCCCCCCGGGGGACAGATACGCAGTATTTT. As protein: CASSQEPPRGTDTQYF.

The chain joins TRBV10-3 to TRBJ2-5; 7 nucleotides line up with TRBD2. Germline lookup yields CDR1 ENHRY and CDR2 SYGVKD. The CDR3 sequence is 15 residues long. V gave up 0 bases and J gave up 5 bases; unmatched junction bases: 6. The CDR3 region has the DNA TGTGCCATCAGTGAGTCGGGAGGGCCACTGGAGACCCAGTACTTC. This codes for CAISESGGPLETQYF.

The chain links TRBV9 to TRBJ1-2; 12 bases fit TRBD1. The germline V gene has CDR1 SGDLS and CDR2 YYNGEE. V lost 3 bases and J lost 4; bases outside the gene matches: 7. CDR3 length: 16 amino acids. In DNA form, the CDR3 reads TGTGCCAGCAGCGCCGGGACAGGGGGCGCAGGCTATGGCTACACCTTC. This codes for CASSAGTGGAGYGYTF.

The chain recombines TRBV12-3 or TRBV12-4 with TRBJ1-2; maybe TRBD1 (6 bases). Trimming cost V 2 bases and J 8 bases, with 18 bases left between them. CDR3 size: 15 residues. The chain's CDR3 is CASSLSVQGMGGYTF. CDR3 coding DNA: TGTGCCAGCAGTTTATCGGTTCAGGGGATGGGGGGCTACACCTTC.

This clonotype showed up just a few times. The rearrangement links TRBV3-1 to TRBJ1-2; D not resolved. V was trimmed by 1 base and J by 3 bases, leaving 9 bases between them. CDR1 is LGHDT and CDR2 is YNNKEL in the germline V gene (reference sequence). The CDR3 loop spans 14 amino acids. CDR3 in amino acids: CASSQGTPDYGYTF. CDR3 nucleotides: TGTGCCAGCAGCCAAGGGACGCCGGACTATGGCTACACCTTC.

This chain connects TRBV4-1 to TRBJ1-5, with D possibly being TRBD1 (6 bases). V lost 0 bases, J lost 1 base, and 25 bases lay in between. CDR3 length: 21 residues. Looked up from germline, CDR1 is MGHRA and CDR2 is YSYEKL. CDR3 loop: CASSQDGVAAGGAQSNQPQHF. The CDR3 nucleotides are TGCGCCAGCAGCCAAGATGGCGTGGCGGCGGGGGGGGCGCAAAGCAATCAGCCCCAGCATTTT.

CDR3 nucleotide sequence: TGTGCCAGCATGAGGTACACTGAAGCTTTCTTT. This sequence encodes CASMRYTEAFF. This chain joins TRBV12-3 or TRBV12-4 and TRBJ1-1, with D uncertain. The length of the CDR3 is 11 residues. The V gene lost 7 bases and the J gene lost 3 bases, with 6 bases spanning the gap.

The chain links TRBV5-6 to TRBJ1-2; 10 nucleotides line up with TRBD1. The CDR3 length is 14 residues. Germline values: CDR1 SGHDT, CDR2 YYEEEE. Trimming removed 3 bases from V and 4 bases from J; junction bases left unmatched: 3. The chain's CDR3 is CASSSGDRGYGYTF. Here the CDR3 DNA reads TGTGCCAGCAGCTCCGGGGACAGGGGCTATGGCTACACCTTC.

The J gene is TRBJ1-2, the V gene TRBV6-6; 8 bases are a match to TRBD1. V gave up 6 bases and J gave up 8 bases; unmatched junction bases: 11. The CDR3 is made up of 14 amino acids. From germline, CDR1 is MNHNY and CDR2 SVGAGI (reference sequence). CDR3 sequence: CASSFDRGLEGYTF. The CDR3 region has the DNA TGTGCCAGCAGCTTCGACAGGGGATTAGAGGGCTACACCTTC.

The gene calls are TRBV5-1 and TRBJ2-1; 10 bases map to TRBD2. This CDR3 region has 14 residues. Germline V CDR1 and CDR2: SGHRS, YFSETQ. The V segment lost 4 bases and the J segment 5 bases; nucleotides outside the gene matches: 3. The CDR3 DNA follows: TGCGCCAGCAGCCGGACTAGCGGTCACAATGAGCAGTTCTTC. Translated, it gives CASSRTSGHNEQFF.

This clonotype has just a few counts. CDR3 protein: CASSLKGGLAASDTQYF. CDR3 nucleotides: TGTGCCAGCAGCTTAAAGGGCGGACTAGCGGCCTCGGATACGCAGTATTTT. The genes are TRBV7-2 and TRBJ2-3, with TRBD2 matching 10 bases. This CDR3 comprises 17 residues. From germline, CDR1 is SGHTA and CDR2 FQGNSA. Unmatched junction bases numbered 11, after V lost 2 bases and J lost 6 bases.

V gene TRBV9 combines with J gene TRBJ2-4; tentatively, D is TRBD2 (5 bases). CDR1 is SGDLS and CDR2 is YYNGEE in the germline V gene. This CDR3 comprises 13 residues. V lost 3 bases and J 13 bases, leaving 17 bases between the germline ends. CDR3 loop: CASSASRRGEQYF. CDR3 DNA sequence: TGTGCCAGCAGCGCCTCCCGACGGGGAGAGCAGTACTTC.

The V call is TRBV20-1, the J call TRBJ2-3; TRBD1 is a possible D gene (6 bases). The germline V gene has CDR1 DFQATT and CDR2 SNEGSKA (reference sequence). The CDR3 spans 18 residues. Trimming cost V 1 base and J 4 bases, with 24 bases left between them. Here the CDR3 reads CSARANAGAGAVPDTQYF. The CDR3 nucleotides are TGCAGTGCTAGAGCCAACGCCGGCGCAGGGGCAGTTCCAGATACGCAGTATTTT.

This chain joins TRBV3-1 and TRBJ2-1; D ambiguous. This CDR3 is 14 amino acids long. Deletions cut 5 bases from V and 6 bases from J, with 14 bases between. Germline CDR1 reads LGHDT; CDR2 reads YNNKEL (reference sequence). The CDR3 DNA follows: TGTGCCAGCAGCGGAAGCGTGGTTTCCAATGAGCAGTTCTTC. Translated: CASSGSVVSNEQFF.

The rearrangement links TRBV20-1 to TRBJ1-5; 10 bases match TRBD1. The CDR3 length is 14 residues. J lost 5 bases, V lost 3 bases, and 4 bases had no gene match. Germline V gives CDR1 DFQATT, CDR2 SNEGSKA (reference sequence). Here the CDR3 DNA reads TGCAGTGCTAGGTCGGGGACAGGGGATCAGCCCCAGCATTTT. Translation gives CSARSGTGDQPQHF.

This clonotype was seen a single time. CDR3 DNA: TGTGCCAGCAGCTTAAGACGTCGCGGGGATGGGGTTGCGAACACCGGGGAGCTGTTTTTT. The encoded protein is CASSLRRRGDGVANTGELFF. V is TRBV11-2 and J is TRBJ2-2, with TRBD2 as a possible D gene (6 bases). In germline, CDR1 is SGHAT, CDR2 FQNNGV. V was cut by 2 bases and J by 0 bases, with 22 bases left in between. There are 20 residues in the CDR3.

This clonotype was seen repeatedly, ten times or more. The V gene is TRBV12-3 or TRBV12-4, the J gene TRBJ2-3; D remains ambiguous. The CDR3 spans 13 residues. Trimming pared 3 bases from V and 6 bases from J, leaving 10 bases between. CDR3 sequence (DNA): TGTGCCAGCAGTTTCGGCAGTCCGGATACGCAGTATTTT. Translated: CASSFGSPDTQYF.